The 6 T cell receptor beta chains in this list originate from one sample, sequenced in a study of vaccination and CD4 T cells after COVID-19. Their recognized antigens are unknown. This sample's treatment: approximately nine-day PBMC culture with coronavirus spike peptide pools or control peptides (ViraFEST assay). Sequencing of DNA taken from cultured CD4+ T cells relied on the Oncomine TCR Beta short-read assay. TCRdb redid the calling of the PCR reads with MiXCR, one entry per CDR3 protein. The table has 11,000 or so distinct CDR3 sequences, roughly 26% seen once. The sequencing sample was made of cultured CD4+ T cells from blood. Receptors originate from a human donor with COVID-19.

This clonotype turned up a few times. The V call is TRBV20-1, the J call TRBJ2-7, with TRBD2 matching over 11 bases. Germline V gives CDR1 DFQATT, CDR2 SNEGSKA (reference sequence). The length of the CDR3 is 17 residues. V was pared by 3 bases and J by 0 bases, with 10 bases of the junction left unmatched. Written as DNA, the CDR3 is TGCAGTGCTAGTCGTCTAGCGGGGGGCGCAAGCTCCTACGAGCAGTACTTC. This gives the protein CSASRLAGGASSYEQYF.

This chain links TRBV6-1 with TRBJ1-6; D is undetermined. The V end was cut by 6 bases, the J end by 3 bases, with 9 bases between. Per the germline V gene, CDR1 is MNHNS and CDR2 is SASEGT. This CDR3 has 14 amino acids. The CDR3 nucleotides are TGTGCCAGCAGGCGAGAGGACTATAATTCACCCCTCCACTTT. Translating gives CASRREDYNSPLHF.

The chain couples TRBV4-1 to TRBJ2-7, with D possibly matching TRBD2 (5 bases). The germline V gene has CDR1 MGHRA and CDR2 YSYEKL. The CDR3 length is 13 residues. V was cut by 11 bases and J by 0 bases, with 14 bases left in between. The CDR3 nucleotides are TGCGCCGGCGGAGGACGCCTCTCCTACGAGCAGTACTTC. Translation: CAGGGRLSYEQYF.

CDR3 bases: TGTGCCAGCCCTGGGGGGATTGATCAGCCCCAGCATTTT. Protein: CASPGGIDQPQHF. This chain links TRBV25-1 with TRBJ1-5, with D perhaps matching TRBD1 (5 bases). The CDR3 consists of 13 residues. Trimming cost V 8 bases and J 5 bases, with 13 bases left between them. Per the germline V gene, CDR1 is MGHDK and CDR2 is SYGVNS.

The J gene is TRBJ2-5, the V gene TRBV11-2; possible D gene TRBD2, 6 bases. Trimming left V 1 base short and J 2 bases short, with 29 bases between. CDR3 length: 21 residues. Germline-derived CDR1 and CDR2 are SGHAT and FQNNGV. CDR3 nucleotide sequence: TGTGCCAGCAGCTTAGTTCCCCTCGCCCCTGGCGGAGCGGGCCAACAAGAGACCCAGTACTTC. Translated, it gives CASSLVPLAPGGAGQQETQYF.

The gene calls are TRBV18 and TRBJ2-4; 7 nucleotides line up with TRBD1. J was trimmed by 0 bases and V by 3 bases; bases with no gene match: 8. The V gene's germline CDR1 is KGHSH and CDR2 LQKENI. CDR3 length: 17 amino acids. The CDR3 coding sequence is TGTGCCAGCTCACCCGCCTGGGACAGTCTAGCCAAAAACATTCAGTACTTC. Its translation: CASSPAWDSLAKNIQYF.